This TCR beta chain was observed in a study of PD-1 blockade in classical Hodgkin lymphoma. From germline, CDR1 is LGHNA and CDR2 YNFKEQ. This CDR3 has 12 amino acids. The V gene lost 3 bases and the J gene lost 6 bases, with 8 bases spanning the gap. The sample's time point: cycle 4 day 1 (C4D1), after five to seven weeks of nivolumab. Each of the patients experienced relapse following autologous stem cell transplantation, and their brentuximab vedotin exposure differed. The protocol was immunoSEQ multiplex PCR, while the TCRdb copy is restricted to in-frame clones and leaves out a portion. The sample holds about 39,000 clones, around 80% seen once.

The source was peripheral blood mononuclear cells (PBMCs), collected before the fourth cycle of nivolumab. The rearrangement joins TRBV4-2 to TRBJ1-2, with a tentative D call TRBD1 (5 bases). This clonotype was sampled from a human donor with classical Hodgkin lymphoma. CDR3 sequence reads: CASSQNRNGYTF. The CDR3 DNA reads as TGTGCCAGCAGCCAGAACAGGAATGGCTACACCTTC.